This T cell receptor (beta chain) was recorded in a study of T cell changes during pregnancy in multiple sclerosis. Assay: immunoSEQ multiplex PCR; the TCRdb copy retains only in-frame clones and omits some. Here the sample spans almost 55,000 clones, under 95% being singletons. The length of the CDR3 is 13 residues. With 2 bases removed from V and 1 base from J, the gap between germline ends came to 6 bases. Germline V gene sequence: CDR1 SGHVS, CDR2 FQNEAQ. This TCR was recovered from a female donor with multiple sclerosis, enrolled in a pregnancy study. The sample here was CD8+ T cells from peripheral blood mononuclear cells, taken before pregnancy. The chain employs TRBV7-8 and TRBJ2-7, with D possibly matching TRBD2 (6 bases). The CDR3 bases are TGTGCCAGCAGCTTAAGCGGGTCCTACGAGCAGTACTTC. Translated: CASSLSGSYEQYF.